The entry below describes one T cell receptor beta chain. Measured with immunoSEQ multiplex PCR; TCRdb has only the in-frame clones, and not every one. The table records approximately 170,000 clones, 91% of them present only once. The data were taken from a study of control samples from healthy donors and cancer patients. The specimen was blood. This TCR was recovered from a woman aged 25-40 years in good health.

The CDR3 spells CASSRTNQPQHF. Written as DNA, the CDR3 is TGTGCCAGCAGCCGGACAAATCAGCCCCAGCATTTT. The chain has TRBV27 and TRBJ1-5; D may be TRBD1 (5 bases). This CDR3 has 12 residues. CDR1 is MNHEY, CDR2 SMNVEV, per germline (reference sequence). Trimming left V 6 bases short and J 4 bases short, with 7 bases between.